The 17 T cell receptor beta chains below all came from one sample that was sequenced in a study of OX40 agonist ivuxolimab in advanced cancers. This table comes from immunoSEQ multiplex PCR, and its TCRdb copy is limited to in-frame clones, with some not included. Among under 85,000 clones listed, around four fifths were seen once. This sample comprised CD4+ or CD8+ T cells sorted from blood, obtained in a trial of the OX40 agonist ivuxolimab. The receptors shown here come from an adult with an advanced solid tumor such as melanoma, head and neck, liver or kidney cancer.

The chain joins TRBV28 to TRBJ1-1; D remains ambiguous. The CDR3 covers 13 residues. V was pared by 6 bases and J by 4 bases, with 12 bases between. Germline V gene sequence: CDR1 MDHEN, CDR2 SYDVKM. In DNA, the CDR3 is TGTGCCAGCAGACGGGCCCGGGCCACTGAAGCTTTCTTT. This codes for CASRRARATEAFF.

The CDR3 loop is CASRGTYGEQYF. The CDR3 nucleotides are TGTGCCAGCAGGGGGACTTACGGCGAGCAGTACTTC. This chain joins TRBV6-1 and TRBJ2-7; D is perhaps TRBD2 (6 bases). The V gene's germline CDR1 is MNHNS and CDR2 SASEGT. The CDR3 extends over 12 amino acids. V was trimmed by 6 bases and J by 6 bases, leaving 12 bases between them.

The chain carries TRBV7-2 and TRBJ1-1; weak D call: TRBD1 (5 bases). V dropped 6 bases and J dropped 0 bases, with 20 bases sitting between them. Germline V CDR1 and CDR2: SGHTA, FQGNSA. The CDR3 loop spans 17 amino acids. The CDR3 reads CASSLQGGYGMNTEAFF. CDR3 nucleotide sequence: TGTGCCAGCAGTCTGCAGGGAGGCTACGGCATGAACACTGAAGCTTTCTTT.

Only one count was recorded for this clone. The gene calls are TRBV30 and TRBJ1-1; D gene ambiguous. V dropped 1 base and J dropped 2 bases, with 5 bases sitting between them. In germline, CDR1 is GTSNPN, CDR2 SVGIG (reference sequence). The CDR3 is 12 amino acids. This chain's CDR3 is CAWSDSNTEAFF. The CDR3 nucleotides are TGTGCCTGGAGTGACAGCAACACTGAAGCTTTCTTT.

V and J are TRBV5-1 and TRBJ2-7, with 11 bases matching TRBD2. After removal of 4 bases from V and 2 bases from J, the junction contained 8 bases not matched to a gene. The CDR3 extends over 16 amino acids. Germline V gene sequence: CDR1 SGHRS, CDR2 YFSETQ. CDR3 sequence: CASSKGTSGVPYEQYF. CDR3 DNA: TGCGCCAGCAGCAAGGGGACTAGCGGCGTTCCCTACGAGCAGTACTTC.

This chain joins TRBV11-3 and TRBJ1-1; D is perhaps TRBD1 (5 bases). Per germline, CDR1 SGHNT and CDR2 YENEEA. The V end lost 4 bases, the J end lost 6 bases, and 21 bases lay between the germline ends. The CDR3 totals 16 residues. The CDR3 coding sequence is TGTGCCAGCAGCTCGCGACGGGGCCCTAGTATCCCTGAAGCTTTCTTT. Translating gives CASSSRRGPSIPEAFF.

The chain employs TRBV2 and TRBJ1-5; the D is unclear. Germline CDR1 and CDR2: SNHLY and FYNNEI. V was shortened by 7 bases and J by 0 bases, with 13 bases between the two germline ends. The CDR3 has 15 amino acids. The CDR3 spells CASKERGFSNQPQHF. The CDR3 bases are TGTGCCAGCAAAGAGCGAGGGTTTAGCAATCAGCCCCAGCATTTT.

The rearrangement uses TRBV19 and TRBJ2-7, with D perhaps assigned TRBD1 or TRBD2 (5 bases each). Germline values: CDR1 LNHDA, CDR2 SQIVND (reference sequence). V was pared by 11 bases and J by 2 bases, with 19 bases between. The CDR3 spans 14 residues. CDR3 protein: CASGESRETYEQYF. The DNA for the CDR3 is TGTGCCTCCGGGGAGTCCAGGGAGACCTACGAGCAGTACTTC.

The V call is TRBV29-1, the J call TRBJ1-1, with D unresolved. The ends were cut back, 5 bases at V and 1 base at J, with 8 bases in the middle. Germline CDR1 SQVTM, CDR2 ANQGSEA. The CDR3 sequence is 12 residues long. The CDR3 here is CSVRHPNTEAFF. The DNA for the CDR3 is TGCAGCGTTAGACACCCGAACACTGAAGCTTTCTTT.

The J gene is TRBJ1-3, the V gene TRBV7-3; TRBD1 aligns across 10 bases. In germline, CDR1 is SGHTA, CDR2 FQGTGA. V dropped 6 bases and J dropped 8; count of bases not matched to a gene: 4. The CDR3 runs 13 residues. CDR3 DNA sequence: TGTGCCAGCAGTGGGACAGGGGAGCACACCATATATTTT. Protein sequence: CASSGTGEHTIYF.

The chain uses TRBV30 and TRBJ1-2; D might be TRBD1 (6 bases). The germline CDR1 and CDR2 sequences are GTSNPN and SVGIG (reference sequence). Trimming took off 8 bases at V and 2 bases at J, with 18 bases between the two ends. This CDR3 comprises 14 residues. CDR3 region: CARTDRPRNYGYTF. CDR3 bases: TGTGCCAGAACCGACAGGCCCAGGAACTATGGCTACACCTTC.

The chain combines TRBV27 with TRBJ2-7, with no clear D. The germline CDR1 and CDR2 sequences are MNHEY and SMNVEV (reference sequence). This CDR3 is built from 14 residues. V gave up 5 bases and J gave up 0 bases, with 11 bases separating them. CDR3 loop: CASSLGRHSYEQYF. CDR3 bases: TGTGCCAGCAGTCTCGGACGGCACTCCTACGAGCAGTACTTC.

The rearrangement uses TRBV5-5 and TRBJ1-2; no firm D call. The length of the CDR3 is 13 residues. The V and J ends lost 1 base and 1 base respectively, with 5 bases between them. CDR1 SGHKS and CDR2 YYEKEE come from the germline V gene (reference sequence). The CDR3 DNA follows: TGTGCCAGCAGCTTGAACAGTAACTATGGCTACACCTTC. Protein product: CASSLNSNYGYTF.

The genes are TRBV29-1 and TRBJ2-7; maybe TRBD2 (6 bases). The CDR3 is 13 residues long. Germline V gives CDR1 SQVTM, CDR2 ANQGSEA. The V end was cut by 6 bases, the J end by 6 bases, with 18 bases between. CDR3 region: CSVADGGFGEQYF. Here the CDR3 DNA reads TGCAGCGTGGCCGATGGGGGGTTCGGCGAGCAGTACTTC.

CDR3 coding DNA: TGTGCCAGCAGCTTCCTCCCCCCCCTGGCGGGAGTTCGGGGCACAGATACGCAGTATTTT. As protein: CASSFLPPLAGVRGTDTQYF. The chain joins TRBV7-6 to TRBJ2-3, with TRBD2 identical over 7 bases. The germline gives CDR1 SGHVS, CDR2 FNYEAQ. This CDR3 contains 20 residues. J was trimmed by 1 base and V by 3 bases; bases with no gene match: 19. The variable domain in full, completed from reference TRBV7-6 and TRBJ2-3, reads GAGVSQSPRYKVTKRGQDVALRCDPISGHVSLYWYRQALGQGPEFLTYFNYEAQQDKSGLPNDRFSAERPEGSISTLTIQRTEQRDSAMYRCASSFLPPLAGVRGTDTQYFGPGTRLTVL.

DNA for the CDR3: TGTGCCAGCAGAATAGGTGGTGTCAGTTCGGTTCAAAACATTCAGTACTTC. Protein product: CASRIGGVSSVQNIQYF. This chain links TRBV27 with TRBJ2-4; D not certain. This CDR3 spans 17 amino acids. The germline CDR1 and CDR2 sequences are MNHEY and SMNVEV (reference sequence). Trimming took off 6 bases at V and 5 bases at J, with 23 bases between the two ends.

The chain carries TRBV11-3 and TRBJ2-1; D tentatively fits TRBD1 or TRBD2 (6 bases each). V gave up 2 bases and J gave up 4 bases, with 21 bases separating them. CDR3 size: 18 residues. Germline V gives CDR1 SGHNT, CDR2 YENEEA. This CDR3 reads CASSLTWGPASVYNEQFF. In DNA, the CDR3 is TGTGCCAGCAGCTTAACCTGGGGGCCAGCTAGCGTGTACAATGAGCAGTTCTTC.